This entry lists 14 T cell receptor beta chains sequenced from one sample in a study of Ad26.COV2.S vaccination and SARS-CoV-2 variants. The assay was immunoSEQ multiplex PCR, and TCRdb's table has in-frame clones only and misses some. The sample consists of some 370,000 clones, approximately 83% of them appearing once. Regarding treatment: around 19 received Ad26.COV2.S at low or high dose, single or two shots; roughly five received placebo; per-sample allocation not given. Samples came from day 63 after the first vaccine or placebo injection. Sequenced here: peripheral blood, sampled in a trial of Ad26.COV2.S vaccine versus placebo. Every receptor here comes from a person between 18 and 60 years old who received the Ad26.COV2.S COVID-19 vaccine or a placebo.

This clone was recorded a few times. Other DNA sequences in the same sample also yield this CDR3. This chain joins TRBV29-1 and TRBJ2-5; D remains ambiguous. Germline V gene sequence: CDR1 SQVTM, CDR2 ANQGSEA. V was shortened by 5 bases and J by 2 bases, with 9 bases between the two germline ends. This CDR3 is 12 amino acids long. CDR3: CSVWAGQETQYF. CDR3 bases: TGCAGCGTTTGGGCCGGGCAAGAGACCCAGTACTTC.

Notes on this clone: Additional DNA sequences in this sample encode the identical CDR3. In nucleotides, the CDR3 is TGTGCCAGCAGTTACTCGTCAGGGGGCTACGAGCAGTACTTC. It specifies CASSYSSGGYEQYF. This chain connects TRBV6-6 to TRBJ2-7, with 7 bases lining up with TRBD1. The length of the CDR3 is 14 residues. V dropped 0 bases and J dropped 3; count of bases not matched to a gene: 2. From germline, CDR1 is MNHNY and CDR2 SVGAGI (reference sequence).

The rearrangement uses TRBV5-1 and TRBJ1-2, with 8 bases matching TRBD1. Germline V gene data show CDR1 as SGHRS and CDR2 as YFSETQ. V dropped 0 bases and J dropped 7; count of bases not matched to a gene: 5. The CDR3 is made up of 14 amino acids. The CDR3, as DNA: TGCGCCAGCAGCTTGGGGACAGGGTTTCGTGGCTACACCTTC. Encoded protein: CASSLGTGFRGYTF.

As DNA, the CDR3 is TGCGCCAGCAGCCAACTAAGCGGCGACTACGAGCAGTACTTC. Translation gives CASSQLSGDYEQYF. V gene TRBV4-1 combines with J gene TRBJ2-7; D may be TRBD2 (5 bases). The V gene lost 2 bases and the J gene lost 3 bases, with 11 bases spanning the gap. The CDR3 runs 14 residues. The germline CDR1 and CDR2 sequences are MGHRA and YSYEKL.

This clone was seen a single time. The J gene is TRBJ1-4, the V gene TRBV6-5; TRBD1 might be the D (5 bases). There are 15 residues in the CDR3. CDR1 is MNHEY, CDR2 SVGAGI, per germline. V was shortened by 2 bases and J by 4 bases, with 11 bases between the two germline ends. CDR3 DNA: TGTGCCAGCAGTTACATGGGGGGTCTTAATGAAAAACTGTTTTTT. The encoded protein is CASSYMGGLNEKLFF.

This clone appeared a single time. CDR3 sequence (DNA): TGTGCCAGCAGCTTAGCCCCGGTCAATTACAATGAGCAGTTCTTC. Amino acid sequence: CASSLAPVNYNEQFF. The rearrangement uses TRBV11-2 and TRBJ2-1; D unclear. The CDR3 loop spans 15 amino acids. In germline, CDR1 is SGHAT, CDR2 FQNNGV. Trimming took off 1 base at V and 4 bases at J, with 11 bases between the two ends.

This clone was observed once. The CDR3 DNA reads TGTGCCAGCAGCCGAACGGGACTACGCTACAATGAGCAGTTCTTC. Translation gives CASSRTGLRYNEQFF. The chain joins TRBV11-1 to TRBJ2-1; TRBD2 matches at 7 bases. J gave up 3 bases and V 5 bases, and 7 bases lay outside the gene matches. Germline V CDR1 and CDR2: SGHAT, FQDESV (reference sequence). The CDR3 is 15 amino acids. Full variable domain (missing parts from reference TRBV11-1 and TRBJ2-1): EAEVAQSPRYKITEKSQAVAFWCDPISGHATLYWYRQILGQGPELLVQFQDESVVDDSQLPKDRFSAERLKGVDSTLKIQPAELGDSAMYLCASSRTGLRYNEQFFGPGTRLTVL.

In this sample, this clone turned up once. This chain joins TRBV6-6 and TRBJ2-1, with D possibly being TRBD2 (6 bases). This CDR3 contains 14 residues. Germline loops: CDR1 MNHNY, CDR2 SVGAGI (reference sequence). V lost 5 bases, J lost 8 bases, and 16 bases lay in between. The CDR3 reads CASSQPSTSYEQFF. The CDR3 DNA reads TGTGCCAGCAGTCAGCCGTCAACTAGCTATGAGCAGTTCTTC.

In this sample, this clone turned up a few times. The V and J genes are TRBV2 and TRBJ1-2; D gene ambiguous. The CDR3 is 15 residues long. Germline V lookup: CDR1 SNHLY, CDR2 FYNNEI. V was pared by 2 bases and J by 4 bases, with 14 bases between. CDR3 region: CASSEQAAGIYGYTF. In DNA form, the CDR3 reads TGTGCCAGCAGTGAACAGGCTGCTGGGATCTATGGCTACACCTTC.

In this sample, this clone turned up once. The chain employs TRBV5-6 and TRBJ1-1; the D gene is possibly TRBD1 (5 bases). The CDR3 has 16 amino acids. The germline V gene has CDR1 SGHDT and CDR2 YYEEEE. The germline V and J ends were trimmed by 0 bases and 5 bases, with 17 bases remaining between them. CDR3 sequence (DNA): TGTGCCAGCAGCTTGGAGGTCAGGGTAGGGAGGACTGAAGCTTTCTTT. It yields the protein CASSLEVRVGRTEAFF.

The J gene is TRBJ2-1, the V gene TRBV11-2; TRBD2 agrees at 14 bases. The J segment lost 5 bases and the V segment lost 5 bases, leaving 8 bases of the junction unmatched. The germline CDR1 and CDR2 sequences are SGHAT and FQNNGV. The CDR3 is 17 amino acids. CDR3 sequence: CASSLTRLAGGHNEQFF. CDR3 in DNA: TGTGCCAGCAGCCTAACCCGACTAGCGGGGGGGCACAATGAGCAGTTCTTC.

The rearrangement links TRBV4-2 to TRBJ1-6; D is uncertain. Germline CDR1 reads LGHNA; CDR2 reads YNFKEQ. The CDR3 totals 16 residues. Trimming took off 0 bases at V and 8 bases at J, with 14 bases between the two ends. The CDR3, as DNA: TGTGCCAGCAGCCAAGAGGATAGCGGGAGTTATTCACCCCTCCACTTT. This sequence encodes CASSQEDSGSYSPLHF.

This chain links TRBV11-1 with TRBJ2-7, with D unclear. The CDR3 has 15 amino acids. Germline-derived CDR1 and CDR2 are SGHAT and FQDESV (reference sequence). The germline V and J ends were trimmed by 2 bases and 0 bases, with 11 bases remaining between them. CDR3 protein: CASSLPTQLSYEQYF. The DNA for the CDR3 is TGTGCCAGCAGCTTACCAACGCAGCTCTCCTACGAGCAGTACTTC.

Here the CDR3 reads CASSSQGNTEAFF. In nucleotides, the CDR3 is TGTGCCAGCAGTTCTCAGGGGAACACTGAAGCTTTCTTT. The rearrangement uses TRBV27 and TRBJ1-1; TRBD1 is a possible D gene (5 bases). The V gene's germline CDR1 is MNHEY and CDR2 SMNVEV (reference sequence). The CDR3 contains 13 residues. The germline V and J ends were trimmed by 4 bases and 1 base, with 7 bases remaining between them.